A selection of T cell receptor beta chains follows, all from one sample in a study of naive and memory T cell subsets. TCRdb ran MiXCR on the 5' RACE reads and lists one entry per CDR3 protein. The sample carries 20,000 to 25,000 distinct CDR3 sequences, 4.2% recorded once. The receptors derive from a male donor in good health. The CDR3 runs from the conserved cysteine through the conserved F or W. A D gene is named only where the DNA matches it firmly. For some rows the clone size is stated as once, few or many, or as a class when expanded; others skip it.

j_call cdr3_length d_call v_call clone_size cdr3_aa cdr3_nt
TRBJ1-3 16 - TRBV20-1 many CSANDPQDALGNTIYF TGCAGTGCCAACGATCCGCAGGATGCCCTAGGAAACACCATATATTTT
TRBJ2-3 13 - TRBV6-4 many CASSASATDTQYF TGTGCCAGCAGTGCGTCAGCCACAGATACGCAGTATTTT
TRBJ2-5 14 - TRBV28 many CASSSTVQQETQYF TGTGCCAGCAGTTCAACGGTTCAACAGGAGACCCAGTACTTC
TRBJ1-2 13 - TRBV5-1 many CASSLDGNYGYTF TGCGCCAGCAGCTTGGACGGAAACTATGGCTACACCTTC
TRBJ2-1 14 TRBD2 TRBV6-4 many CASSGTSGSNEQFF TGTGCCAGCAGTGGGACTAGCGGGAGCAATGAGCAGTTCTTC
TRBJ2-2 19 TRBD1 TRBV29-1 many CSVEEGVGQGAKFSGELFF TGCAGCGTTGAAGAGGGAGTGGGACAGGGGGCGAAATTCTCCGGGGAGCTGTTTTTT
TRBJ2-3 14 - TRBV5-4 few CASGDHPSTDTQYF TGTGCCAGCGGGGACCATCCAAGCACAGATACGCAGTATTTT
TRBJ2-5 13 - TRBV29-1 many CSVEGSRRETQYF TGCAGCGTTGAGGGGTCCCGACGAGAGACCCAGTACTTC
TRBJ2-1 16 TRBD2 TRBV14 many CASSQGYLAGTNEQFF TGTGCCAGCAGCCAAGGGTATCTAGCGGGTACCAATGAGCAGTTCTTC
TRBJ2-1 16 TRBD1 TRBV6-6 many CASSYSGQGLYNEQFF TGTGCCAGCAGTTACTCGGGACAGGGCCTCTACAATGAGCAGTTCTTC
TRBJ2-7 14 - TRBV4-1 medium-sized CASSQDRSNYEQYF TGCGCCAGCAGCCAAGACCGTTCCAACTACGAGCAGTACTTC
TRBJ2-3 16 TRBD2 TRBV5-1 many CASSLALAARTDTQYF TGCGCCAGCAGCTTGGCCCTAGCGGCTCGCACAGATACGCAGTATTTT
TRBJ2-7 12 - TRBV7-9 many CASSPGHNEQYF TGTGCCAGCAGCCCGGGACACAACGAGCAGTACTTC
TRBJ2-6 14 - TRBV4-3 many CASSQGAGANVLTF TGCGCCAGCAGCCAGGGTGCTGGGGCCAACGTCCTGACTTTC
TRBJ2-7 13 - TRBV5-1 - CASSLAGPYEQYF TGCGCCAGCAGCCTGGCAGGGCCCTACGAGCAGTACTTC
TRBJ2-7 13 TRBD2 TRBV20-1 many CSVPAGGAIEQYF TGCAGTGTTCCCGCGGGAGGGGCAATCGAGCAGTACTTC
TRBJ1-6 14 - TRBV20-1 many CSARDSRGNSPLHF TGCAGTGCTAGGGACAGCAGGGGAAATTCACCCCTCCACTTT
TRBJ1-1 11 TRBD1 TRBV19 many CASRYQGGAFF TGTGCCAGTCGTTACCAGGGGGGAGCTTTCTTT
TRBJ2-5 15 - TRBV5-1 many CASSLDWTGVTDQYF TGCGCCAGCAGCTTGGACTGGACCGGGGTTACAGACCAGTACTTC
TRBJ2-2 18 - TRBV21-1 many CASSKGFPFTIYTGELFF TGTGCCAGCAGCAAAGGATTCCCCTTTACGATATACACCGGGGAGCTGTTTTTT
TRBJ2-3 15 TRBD1 TRBV24-1 medium-sized CATSDLGQGADTQYF TGTGCCACCAGTGATTTGGGACAGGGGGCAGATACGCAGTATTTT
TRBJ2-1 16 - TRBV19 medium-sized CASSNRLGLPDNEQFF TGTGCCAGTAGTAATCGATTAGGCCTTCCCGACAATGAGCAGTTCTTC
TRBJ2-7 19 TRBD2 TRBV4-2 many CASSQTNPFTSGSSYEQYF TGTGCCAGCAGCCAGACGAACCCCTTTACTAGCGGCAGCTCCTACGAGCAGTACTTC
TRBJ2-7 14 - TRBV11-1 many CASSYQRNTYEQYF TGTGCCAGCAGCTATCAGCGTAATACCTACGAGCAGTACTTC
TRBJ2-5 18 TRBD2 TRBV5-4 many CASSLDPGLAGGQETQYF TGTGCCAGCAGCTTGGACCCGGGACTAGCGGGAGGCCAAGAGACCCAGTACTTC
TRBJ2-1 11 - TRBV18 many CASSNPGEQFF TGTGCCAGCTCTAACCCAGGGGAGCAGTTCTTC
TRBJ2-4 15 TRBD2 TRBV6-5 many CASRGLAGGENIQYF TGTGCCAGCAGGGGACTAGCGGGGGGGGAGAACATTCAGTACTTC
TRBJ2-7 12 - TRBV6-2/TRBV6-3 many CASREWEYEQYF TGTGCCAGCAGGGAGTGGGAATACGAGCAGTACTTC
TRBJ1-1 13 - TRBV7-9 many CASSLAGDTEAFF TGTGCCAGCAGCTTAGCCGGGGACACTGAAGCTTTCTTT
TRBJ2-1 17 - TRBV6-5 many CASRYRRALVPLNEQFF TGTGCCAGCAGATACCGAAGGGCACTAGTCCCACTCAATGAGCAGTTCTTC
TRBJ2-1 16 - TRBV5-1 many CASSLVPTSSYNEQFF TGCGCCAGCAGCTTGGTGCCAACAAGTTCCTACAATGAGCAGTTCTTC
TRBJ1-1 16 - TRBV12-3/TRBV12-4 many CASSPYSLTLPPEAFF TGTGCCAGCAGTCCCTACTCCCTGACCTTACCTCCGGAAGCTTTCTTT
TRBJ2-7 16 TRBD1 TRBV4-3 many CASSQDGTGYPYEQYF TGCGCCAGCAGCCAAGACGGGACAGGGTATCCCTACGAGCAGTACTTC
TRBJ2-1 15 TRBD2 TRBV10-2 many CASSLAGGPVNEQFF TGCGCCAGCAGCCTAGCGGGGGGGCCGGTCAATGAGCAGTTCTTC
TRBJ1-4 15 - TRBV27 medium-sized CASSGVGATNEKLFF TGTGCCAGCTCTGGGGTGGGCGCAACTAATGAAAAACTGTTTTTT
TRBJ2-7 15 TRBD2 TRBV4-3 many CASSQRGGASYEQYF TGCGCCAGCAGCCAGCGGGGAGGGGCCTCCTACGAGCAGTACTTC
TRBJ2-5 13 - TRBV12-3/TRBV12-4 many CASSFSSRETQYF TGTGCCAGCAGTTTTAGTAGCAGAGAGACCCAGTACTTC
TRBJ2-5 15 TRBD2 TRBV6-5 many CASSYGLAGVKTQYF TGTGCCAGCAGTTACGGGCTAGCGGGAGTCAAGACCCAGTACTTC
TRBJ1-1 11 - TRBV12-3/TRBV12-4 many CASSFFGEAFF TGTGCCAGCAGTTTCTTCGGTGAAGCTTTCTTT
TRBJ1-1 15 - TRBV24-1 many CATSELNRENTEAFF TGTGCCACCAGTGAACTTAACAGGGAGAACACTGAAGCTTTCTTT
TRBJ2-6 15 - TRBV6-2/TRBV6-3 many CASSISPSGANVLTF TGTGCCAGCAGCATCAGCCCCTCTGGGGCCAACGTCCTGACTTTC
TRBJ1-2 15 - TRBV18 many CASSPQDSANYGYTF TGTGCCAGCTCACCACAGGACAGTGCTAACTATGGCTACACCTTC
TRBJ2-3 18 TRBD2 TRBV10-3 many CAISGDSGAPLSTDTQYF TGTGCCATCAGCGGGGATAGCGGGGCGCCCCTCAGCACAGATACGCAGTATTTT
TRBJ2-1 11 - TRBV12-3/TRBV12-4 many CASSSSNEQFF TGTGCCAGCAGTTCCTCCAATGAGCAGTTCTTC
TRBJ2-7 14 TRBD1 TRBV4-3 many CASSQVGQGHEQYF TGCGCCAGCAGCCAAGTCGGACAGGGCCACGAGCAGTACTTC
TRBJ2-7 15 TRBD1 TRBV9 many CASSVGQGAPYEQYF TGTGCCAGCAGCGTAGGTCAGGGGGCCCCCTACGAGCAGTACTTC
TRBJ1-5 14 TRBD1 TRBV19 many CASNTGGNNQPQHF TGTGCCAGTAACACAGGGGGGAACAATCAGCCCCAGCATTTT
TRBJ2-5 15 - TRBV19 few CASSDPGGRRETQYF TGTGCCAGTAGTGATCCGGGGGGCCGCCGGGAGACCCAGTACTTC
TRBJ1-1 13 - TRBV2 - CASSDVVNTEAFF TGTGCCAGCAGTGACGTGGTGAACACTGAAGCTTTCTTT
TRBJ1-5 16 - TRBV27 many CASSPGQRGGGRPQHF TGTGCCAGCAGTCCCGGACAAAGGGGGGGTGGGAGGCCCCAGCATTTT
TRBJ2-1 15 TRBD2 TRBV5-1 many CASSLDGTSMNEQFF TGCGCCAGCAGCTTGGATGGGACTAGCATGAATGAGCAGTTCTTC
TRBJ2-7 13 - TRBV12-3/TRBV12-4 many CASRSRRSYEQYF TGTGCCAGCAGGTCAAGACGGAGCTACGAGCAGTACTTC
TRBJ1-1 14 - TRBV20-1 many CSANPRGSVTEAFF TGCAGTGCCAACCCGAGGGGGAGCGTCACTGAAGCTTTCTTT
TRBJ1-1 14 TRBD1 TRBV6-2/TRBV6-3 many CASIHRGSNTEAFF TGTGCCAGCATTCACAGGGGGTCGAACACTGAAGCTTTCTTT
TRBJ2-3 18 TRBD2 TRBV29-1 many CSVEDLTSVTSSTDTQYF TGCAGCGTTGAAGATCTGACTAGCGTTACGTCTAGCACAGATACGCAGTATTTT
TRBJ2-1 17 TRBD2 TRBV7-7 medium-sized CASSADSGGTFYNEQFF TGTGCCAGCAGCGCCGATAGCGGGGGGACATTCTACAATGAGCAGTTCTTC
TRBJ1-6 15 TRBD1 TRBV4-1 many CASSQAGTENSPLHF TGCGCCAGCAGCCAAGCCGGGACAGAAAATTCACCCCTCCACTTT
TRBJ1-4 16 - TRBV9 many CASSVANRVGGEKLFF TGTGCCAGCAGCGTAGCTAACAGGGTAGGGGGTGAAAAACTGTTTTTT
TRBJ2-1 14 - TRBV7-2 many CASSLAISSNEQFF TGTGCCAGCAGCTTAGCGATAAGCAGTAATGAGCAGTTCTTC